This is a list of T cell receptor beta chains from one sample in a study of blood T cell repertoires in COVID-19. TCRdb's copy holds only in-frame clones and misses some; the assay was immunoSEQ multiplex PCR. The sample lists approximately 270,000 clones, around 85% occurring once. Sequencing was carried out using peripheral blood. The receptors were sampled from an older man with acute or convalescent COVID-19. CDR3s include the opening cysteine and the closing phenylalanine or tryptophan. A D gene is named only where the DNA matches it firmly. Clone size appears in some rows only: once, few, many, or a class for an expanded clone.

d_gene	v_gene	j_gene	abundance	CDR3nt	CDR3aa
TRBD1	TRBV5-5	TRBJ1-1	-	TGTGCCAGCAGGGGGACAGGGAGGACTGAAGCTTTCTTT	CASRGTGRTEAFF
-	TRBV24-1	TRBJ1-2	few	TGTGCCACCAGCTCCCGACAGACAGTATATGGCTACACCTTC	CATSSRQTVYGYTF
-	TRBV5-6	TRBJ2-6	-	TGTGCCAGCAGCTCGGGACTGGAGGGAGGGGCCAACGTCCTGACTTTC	CASSSGLEGGANVLTF
-	TRBV5-1	TRBJ2-2	-	TGCGCCAGCAGCTTAAGGGTCCAGGGCCCCAACACCGGGGAGCTGTTTTTT	CASSLRVQGPNTGELFF
TRBD1	TRBV5-6	TRBJ2-1	-	TGTGCCAGCAGCTTGGATAGGGGGACAGTATACAATGAGCAGTTCTTC	CASSLDRGTVYNEQFF
-	TRBV5-1	TRBJ1-6	-	TGCGCCAGCAGATCCACCTCCGGGGTTAATTCACCCCTCCACTTT	CASRSTSGVNSPLHF
TRBD1	TRBV7-7	TRBJ2-7	-	TGTGCCAGCAGCCCCGGGACAGGGACTAAGGGGCTCTACGAGCAGTACTTC	CASSPGTGTKGLYEQYF
-	TRBV6-5	TRBJ1-2	-	TGTGCCAGCAGTTCGCCAGTTGGCTATGGCTACACCTTC	CASSSPVGYGYTF
-	TRBV28	TRBJ2-3	once	TGTGCCAGCAGTTCGCCATTCAGGGCGGAAGGCAGGGATACGCAGTATTTT	CASSSPFRAEGRDTQYF
TRBD2	TRBV5-4	TRBJ2-7	-	TGTGCCAGCAGCCTACCGGCGGGAGCGGGAGTATCCTACGAGCAGTACTTC	CASSLPAGAGVSYEQYF
-	TRBV29-1	TRBJ2-2	-	TGCAGCGTTGAAGATAGGCCAGGCTCTGCCGGGGAGCTGTTTTTT	CSVEDRPGSAGELFF
TRBD1	TRBV10-3	TRBJ2-7	-	TGTGCCATCAGGGCCGGGACAGGGGGCAGTGGCAGGGGTTACGAGCAGTACTTC	CAIRAGTGGSGRGYEQYF
TRBD2	TRBV19	TRBJ2-4	-	TGTGCCAGTAGTATTCGGGCTAGCGGGAGAGGGAACATTCAGTACTTC	CASSIRASGRGNIQYF
-	TRBV11-2	TRBJ2-1	-	TGTGCCAGCAGCCCAACAGGGTTGTACAATGAGCAGTTCTTC	CASSPTGLYNEQFF
-	TRBV28	TRBJ2-3	-	TGTGCCAGCAGCCCACGGAGGGCAGATACGCAGTATTTT	CASSPRRADTQYF
TRBD1	TRBV5-1	TRBJ2-2	-	TGCGCCAGCAGCTCCCCCGGGACAGGGGCGTTTTACTTCGATTATGAGCTGTTTTTT	CASSSPGTGAFYFDYELFF
-	TRBV18	TRBJ1-5	-	TGTGCCAGCTCACCGTTGGGCCCCGGCAGGAATCAGCCCCAGCATTTT	CASSPLGPGRNQPQHF
-	TRBV7-9	TRBJ1-2	-	TGTGCCAGCAGCCAGGAGGAGGACTATGGCTACACCTTC	CASSQEEDYGYTF
-	TRBV6-2/TRBV6-3	TRBJ2-7	-	TGTGCCAGCAGTTACGCGGACACTTATCGGTACGAGCAGTACTTC	CASSYADTYRYEQYF
-	TRBV19	TRBJ2-7	many	TGTGCCAGTAGTCTCTGGCCGGGGTACGAGCAGTACTTC	CASSLWPGYEQYF